The clone carrying this T cell receptor (beta chain) was counted between two and nine times. TCRdb called the 5' RACE reads again in MiXCR, with one record for every CDR3 protein. This table holds hundreds of thousands of distinct CDR3 sequences, about 28% found once. The V gene lost 10 bases and the J gene lost 6 bases, with 22 bases spanning the gap. This CDR3 has 15 amino acids. Per germline, CDR1 MNHNY and CDR2 SVGAGI (reference sequence). This specimen comes from a study of identical twins' blood T cells. The chain has TRBV6-6 and TRBJ2-1; D may match TRBD1 or TRBD2 (5 bases each). The sequenced sample was PBMCs. This receptor was identified in a woman aged 18 to 55 in good health. The CDR3 bases are TGTGCCACCTCTCGGGATAGGGGCCTCGTCAATGAGCAGTTCTTC. This sequence encodes CATSRDRGLVNEQFF.